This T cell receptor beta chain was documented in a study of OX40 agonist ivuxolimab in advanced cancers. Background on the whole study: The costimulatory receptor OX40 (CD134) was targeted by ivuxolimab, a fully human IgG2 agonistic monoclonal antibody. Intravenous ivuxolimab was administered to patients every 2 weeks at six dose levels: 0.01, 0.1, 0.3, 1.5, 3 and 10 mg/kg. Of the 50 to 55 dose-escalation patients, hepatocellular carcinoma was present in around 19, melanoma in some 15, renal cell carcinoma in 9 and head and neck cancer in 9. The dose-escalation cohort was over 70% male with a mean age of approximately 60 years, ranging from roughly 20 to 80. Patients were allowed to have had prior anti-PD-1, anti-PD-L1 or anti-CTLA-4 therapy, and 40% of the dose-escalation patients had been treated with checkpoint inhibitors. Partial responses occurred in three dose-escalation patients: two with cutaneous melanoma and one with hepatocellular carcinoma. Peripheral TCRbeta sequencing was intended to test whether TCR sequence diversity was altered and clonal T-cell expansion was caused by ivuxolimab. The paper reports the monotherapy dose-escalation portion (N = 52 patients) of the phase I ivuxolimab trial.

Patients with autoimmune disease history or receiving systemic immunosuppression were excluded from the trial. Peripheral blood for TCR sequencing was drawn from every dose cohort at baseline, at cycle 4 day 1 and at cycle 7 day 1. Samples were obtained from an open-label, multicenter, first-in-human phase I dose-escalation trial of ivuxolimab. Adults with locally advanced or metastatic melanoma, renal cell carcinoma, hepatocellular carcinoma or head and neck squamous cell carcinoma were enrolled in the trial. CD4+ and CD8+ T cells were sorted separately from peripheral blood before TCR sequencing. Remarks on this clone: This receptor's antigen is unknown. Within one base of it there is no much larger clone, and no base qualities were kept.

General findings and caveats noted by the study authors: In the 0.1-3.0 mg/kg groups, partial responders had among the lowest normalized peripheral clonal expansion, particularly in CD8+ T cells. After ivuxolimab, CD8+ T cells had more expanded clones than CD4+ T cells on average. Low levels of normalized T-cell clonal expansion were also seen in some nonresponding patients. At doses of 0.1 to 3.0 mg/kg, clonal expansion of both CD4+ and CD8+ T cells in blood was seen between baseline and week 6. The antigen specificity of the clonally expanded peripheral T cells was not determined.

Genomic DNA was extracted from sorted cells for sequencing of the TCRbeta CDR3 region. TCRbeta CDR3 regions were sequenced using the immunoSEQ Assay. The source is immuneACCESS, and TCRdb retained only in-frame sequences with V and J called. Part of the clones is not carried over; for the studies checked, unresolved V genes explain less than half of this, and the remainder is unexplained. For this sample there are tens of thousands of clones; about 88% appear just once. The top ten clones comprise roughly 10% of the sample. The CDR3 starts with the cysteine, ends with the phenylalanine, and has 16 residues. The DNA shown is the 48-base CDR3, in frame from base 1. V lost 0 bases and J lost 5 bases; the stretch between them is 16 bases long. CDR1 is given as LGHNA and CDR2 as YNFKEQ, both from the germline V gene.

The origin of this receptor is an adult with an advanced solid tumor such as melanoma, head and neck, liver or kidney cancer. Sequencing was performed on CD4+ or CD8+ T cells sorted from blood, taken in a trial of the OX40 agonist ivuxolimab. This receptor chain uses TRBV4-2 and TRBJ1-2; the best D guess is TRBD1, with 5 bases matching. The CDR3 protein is CASSQEDTTTRYGYTF. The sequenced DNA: TGTGCCAGCAGCCAAGAGGACACAACGACTAGATATGGCTACACCTTC.